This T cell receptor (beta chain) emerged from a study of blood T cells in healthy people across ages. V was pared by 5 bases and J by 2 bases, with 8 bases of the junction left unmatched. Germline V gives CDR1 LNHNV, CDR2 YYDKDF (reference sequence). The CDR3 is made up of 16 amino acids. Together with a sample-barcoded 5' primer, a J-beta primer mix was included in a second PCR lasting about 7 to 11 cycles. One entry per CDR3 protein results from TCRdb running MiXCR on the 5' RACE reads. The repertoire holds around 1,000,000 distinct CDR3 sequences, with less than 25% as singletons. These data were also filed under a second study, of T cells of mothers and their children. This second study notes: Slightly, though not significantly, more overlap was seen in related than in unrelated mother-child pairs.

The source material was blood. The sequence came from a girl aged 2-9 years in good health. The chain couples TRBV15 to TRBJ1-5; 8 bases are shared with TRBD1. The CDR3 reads CATSPWDRSGNQPQHF. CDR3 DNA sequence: TGTGCCACCAGCCCGTGGGACAGGTCGGGCAATCAGCCCCAGCATTTT.